These T cell receptor beta chains were read from a single sample in a study of blood T cell repertoires in COVID-19. Clones were sequenced by immunoSEQ multiplex PCR, and TCRdb holds only the in-frame ones, with some missing. In the table there are about 150,000 clones, approximately 80% of which are singletons. What was sequenced was peripheral blood. The receptors were gathered from a man between 60 and 70 years old with active or convalescent COVID-19. CDR3s include the opening cysteine and the closing phenylalanine or tryptophan.

TRBV4-1 CASSQDPSRREYVPGELFF
TRBV7-2 CASRSVSGMFADTGELFF
TRBV14 CASSFGQGGTEAFF
TRBV5-4 CASSVRDGGAANEKLFF
TRBV18 CASSPRQVSSGANVLTF
TRBV21-1 CASSQRGNQPQHF
TRBV3-1/TRBV3-2 CASSQAASNGYTF
TRBV24-1 CATSDLVEGNSPLHF
TRBV18 CASSQYGQGGDSPLHF
TRBV5-1 CASSLGVPGGVRQETQYF
TRBV5-1 CASSLGQANSPLHF
TRBV3-1/TRBV3-2 CASSPGGGSPLHF
TRBV7-2 CASSLSPGESPLHF